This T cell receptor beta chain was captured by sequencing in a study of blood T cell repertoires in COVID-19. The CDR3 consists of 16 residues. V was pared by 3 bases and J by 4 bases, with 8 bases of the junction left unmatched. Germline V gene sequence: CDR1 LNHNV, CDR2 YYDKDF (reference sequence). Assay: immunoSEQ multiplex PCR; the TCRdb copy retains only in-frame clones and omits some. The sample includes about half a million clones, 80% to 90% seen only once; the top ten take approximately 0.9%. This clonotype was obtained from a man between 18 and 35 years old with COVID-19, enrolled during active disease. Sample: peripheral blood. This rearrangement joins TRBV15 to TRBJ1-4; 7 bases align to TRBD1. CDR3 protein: CATSSQGQKINEKLFF. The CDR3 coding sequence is TGTGCCACCAGCAGCCAGGGACAGAAGATTAATGAAAAACTGTTTTTT.